This T cell receptor (beta chain) was observed in a study of Tregs in tolerant kidney transplant recipients. The CDR3 is 15 amino acids. The germline gives CDR1 SGHNT, CDR2 YYREEE (reference sequence). The V end lost 0 bases, the J end lost 2 bases, and 10 bases lay between the germline ends. This clone was seen just once. TCRdb keeps only in-frame clones here, not all; method: immunoSEQ multiplex PCR. The table includes roughly 80,000 clones, around 90% detected once. Material: Tregs from blood, obtained before the transplant. The TCR comes from a human donor who received a combined kidney and bone marrow transplant. The rearrangement uses TRBV5-4 and TRBJ2-3; D is perhaps TRBD2 (6 bases). The CDR3 is CASSLAGDDTDTQYF. The CDR3 DNA follows: TGTGCCAGCAGCTTGGCGGGAGACGACACAGATACGCAGTATTTT.